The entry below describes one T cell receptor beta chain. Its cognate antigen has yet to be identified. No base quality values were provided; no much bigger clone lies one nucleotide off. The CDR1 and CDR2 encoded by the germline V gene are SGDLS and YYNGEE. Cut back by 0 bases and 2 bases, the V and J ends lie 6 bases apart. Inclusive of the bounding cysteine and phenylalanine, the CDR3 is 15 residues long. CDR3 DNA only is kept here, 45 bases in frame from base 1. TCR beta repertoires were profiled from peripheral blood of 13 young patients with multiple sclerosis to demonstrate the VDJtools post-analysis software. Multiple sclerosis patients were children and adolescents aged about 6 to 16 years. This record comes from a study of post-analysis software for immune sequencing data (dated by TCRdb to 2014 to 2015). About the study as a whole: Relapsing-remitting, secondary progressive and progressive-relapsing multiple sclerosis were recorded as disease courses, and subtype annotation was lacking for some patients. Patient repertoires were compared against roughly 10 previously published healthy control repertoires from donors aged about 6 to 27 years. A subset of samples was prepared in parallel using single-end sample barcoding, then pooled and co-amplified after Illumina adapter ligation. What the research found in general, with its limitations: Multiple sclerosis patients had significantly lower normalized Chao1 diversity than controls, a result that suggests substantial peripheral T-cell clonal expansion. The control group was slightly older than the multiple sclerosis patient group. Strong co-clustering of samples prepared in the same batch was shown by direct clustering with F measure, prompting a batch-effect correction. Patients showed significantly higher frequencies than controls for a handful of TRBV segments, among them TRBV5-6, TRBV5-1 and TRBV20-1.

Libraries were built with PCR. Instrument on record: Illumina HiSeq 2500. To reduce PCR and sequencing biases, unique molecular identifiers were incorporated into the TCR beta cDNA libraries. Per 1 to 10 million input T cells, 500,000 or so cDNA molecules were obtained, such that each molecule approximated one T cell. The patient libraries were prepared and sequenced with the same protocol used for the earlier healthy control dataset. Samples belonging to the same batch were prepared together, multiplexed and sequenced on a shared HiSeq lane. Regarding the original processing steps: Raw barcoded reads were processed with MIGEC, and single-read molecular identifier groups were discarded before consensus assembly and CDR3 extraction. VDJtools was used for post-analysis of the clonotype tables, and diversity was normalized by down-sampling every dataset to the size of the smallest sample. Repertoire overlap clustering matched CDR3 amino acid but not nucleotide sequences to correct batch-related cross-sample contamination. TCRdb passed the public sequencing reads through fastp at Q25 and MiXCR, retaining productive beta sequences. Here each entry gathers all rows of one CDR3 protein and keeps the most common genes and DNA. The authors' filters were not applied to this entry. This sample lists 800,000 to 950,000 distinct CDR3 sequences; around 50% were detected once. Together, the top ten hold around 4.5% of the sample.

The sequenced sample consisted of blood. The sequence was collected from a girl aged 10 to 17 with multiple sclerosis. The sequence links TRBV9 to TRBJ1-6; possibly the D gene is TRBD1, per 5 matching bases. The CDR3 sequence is CASSVGGTYNSPLHF. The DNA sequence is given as TGTGCCAGCAGCGTAGGGGGGACCTATAATTCACCCCTCCACTTT. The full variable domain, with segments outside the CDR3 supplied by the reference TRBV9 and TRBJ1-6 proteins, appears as DSGVTQTPKHLITATGQRVTLRCSPRSGDLSVYWYQQSLDQGLQFLIQYYNGEERAKGNILERFSAQQFPDLHSELNLSSLELGDSALYFCASSVGGTYNSPLHFGNGTRLTVT.